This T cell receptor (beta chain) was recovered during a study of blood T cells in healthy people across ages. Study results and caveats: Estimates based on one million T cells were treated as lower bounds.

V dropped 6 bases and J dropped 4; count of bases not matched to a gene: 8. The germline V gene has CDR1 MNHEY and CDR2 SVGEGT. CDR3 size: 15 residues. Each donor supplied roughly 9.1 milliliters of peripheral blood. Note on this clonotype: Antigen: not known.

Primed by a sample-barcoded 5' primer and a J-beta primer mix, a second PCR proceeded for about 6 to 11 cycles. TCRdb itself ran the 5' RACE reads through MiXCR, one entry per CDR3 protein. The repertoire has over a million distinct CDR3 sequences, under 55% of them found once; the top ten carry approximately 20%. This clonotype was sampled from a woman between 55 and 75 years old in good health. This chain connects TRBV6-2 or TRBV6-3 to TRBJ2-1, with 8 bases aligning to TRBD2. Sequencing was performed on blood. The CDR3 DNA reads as TGTGCCAGCAGCCGGGGACTAGAGGGATACAATGAGCAGTTCTTC. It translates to CASSRGLEGYNEQFF.